The 21 T cell receptor beta chains in this list originate from one sample, sequenced in a study of cytomegalovirus exposure and HLA in healthy donors. The PCR contained 60 Vbeta and 13 Jbeta primers. The data were produced by immunoSEQ multiplex PCR, yet TCRdb's version contains in-frame clones alone and is incomplete. This table lists tens of thousands of clones. What was sequenced was PBMCs. The receptors were gathered from a man between 45 and 60 years old in good health and CMV-seropositive.

V is TRBV7-2 and J is TRBJ2-3; possibly TRBD1 for D (5 bases). This CDR3 comprises 15 residues. The germline gives CDR1 SGHTA, CDR2 FQGNSA. Trimming took 1 base from V and 0 from J, leaving 8 bases between them. The DNA of the CDR3 is TGTGCCAGCAGCTTAGTGCGACAGAGCACAGATACGCAGTATTTT. This sequence encodes CASSLVRQSTDTQYF.

The chain combines TRBV2 with TRBJ2-2, with 16 bases matching TRBD2. Germline CDR1 is SNHLY and CDR2 is FYNNEI. There are 18 residues in the CDR3. Trimming took 6 bases from V and 3 from J; bases not matched to a gene: 7. This chain's CDR3 is CASRGTSGRAKDTGELFF. Written as DNA, the CDR3 is TGTGCCAGCAGGGGGACTAGCGGGAGGGCCAAGGACACCGGGGAGCTGTTTTTT.

The rearrangement joins TRBV5-4 to TRBJ2-1; tentative D call: TRBD2 (6 bases). Germline loops: CDR1 SGHNT, CDR2 YYREEE (reference sequence). Trimming left V 3 bases short and J 5 bases short, with 21 bases between. The CDR3 contains 17 residues. The DNA for the CDR3 is TGTGCCAGCAGCTCTGAGGATGGGGGAGGCCTCGACAATGAGCAGTTCTTC. Protein sequence: CASSSEDGGGLDNEQFF.

The CDR3 protein is CAWSDPDRDPIYEQYF. The CDR3 DNA reads as TGTGCCTGGAGTGATCCGGACAGGGATCCCATCTACGAGCAGTACTTC. The V call is TRBV30, the J call TRBJ2-7, with TRBD1 matching over 8 bases. The trim removed 1 base at V and 3 bases at J, leaving 11 bases unmatched. CDR3 length: 16 residues. Germline CDR1 GTSNPN, CDR2 SVGIG (reference sequence). The whole variable domain, remainder taken from reference TRBV30 and TRBJ2-7, is SQTIHQWPATLVQPVGSPLSLECTVEGTSNPNLYWYRQAAGRGLQLLFYSVGIGQISSEVPQNLSASRPQDRQFILSSKKLLLSDSGFYLCAWSDPDRDPIYEQYFGPGTRLTVT.

The chain links TRBV27 to TRBJ2-3, with TRBD1 matching over 7 bases. Germline V gene sequence: CDR1 MNHEY, CDR2 SMNVEV (reference sequence). V lost 1 base to trimming and J lost 1 base; unmatched junction nucleotides: 5. The CDR3 has 16 residues. DNA of the CDR3: TGTGCCAGCAGTTTATTTCTTGGACAGGGCACAGATACGCAGTATTTT. It specifies CASSLFLGQGTDTQYF.

The chain is built from TRBV30 and TRBJ1-5; 9 bases line up with TRBD1. CDR3 length equals 14 residues. Germline CDR1 GTSNPN, CDR2 SVGIG (reference sequence). The J segment lost 5 bases and the V segment lost 0 bases, leaving 2 bases of the junction unmatched. The CDR3 sequence: CAWSVGQGHQPQHF. In DNA form, the CDR3 reads TGTGCCTGGAGTGTAGGACAGGGGCATCAGCCCCAGCATTTT.

V and J are TRBV4-2 and TRBJ2-7, with a tentative D call TRBD2 (6 bases). Germline CDR1 reads LGHNA; CDR2 reads YNFKEQ. Trimming took 2 bases from V and 2 from J, leaving 10 bases between them. This CDR3 has 14 amino acids. This CDR3 is CASSQRLGAYEQYF. As DNA, the CDR3 is TGTGCCAGCAGCCAAAGACTAGGGGCCTACGAGCAGTACTTC.

The chain is built from TRBV9 and TRBJ1-2, with no clear D. The length of the CDR3 is 14 residues. CDR1 and CDR2 from the germline V gene are SGDLS and YYNGEE. V lost 3 bases and J 4 bases, leaving 13 bases between the germline ends. The CDR3 DNA sequence: TGTGCCAGCAGCGCCCCTTCGAGCGCCTATGGCTACACCTTC. It translates to CASSAPSSAYGYTF. The full variable domain, in which reference TRBV9 and TRBJ1-2 provide the parts outside the CDR3, is DSGVTQTPKHLITATGQRVTLRCSPRSGDLSVYWYQQSLDQGLQFLIQYYNGEERAKGNILERFSAQQFPDLHSELNLSSLELGDSALYFCASSAPSSAYGYTFGSGTRLTVV.

This sequence joins TRBV28 and TRBJ2-2; 9 positions match TRBD1. Germline CDR1 MDHEN, CDR2 SYDVKM. CDR3 length: 15 residues. J lost 2 bases, V lost 5 bases, and 3 bases had no gene match. In nucleotides, the CDR3 is TGTGCCAGCAGTAGGACAGGGGTCAACACCGGGGAGCTGTTTTTT. Amino acids: CASSRTGVNTGELFF.

The CDR3 nucleotides read TGTGCCAGCATGAGGGAAACTGGTCCCGGGGAGCTGTTTTTT. It yields the protein CASMRETGPGELFF. J is TRBJ2-2 and V is TRBV6-5, with D perhaps matching TRBD2 (5 bases). CDR3 length: 14 residues. The V end lost 7 bases, the J end lost 6 bases, and 15 bases lay between the germline ends. Germline lookup yields CDR1 MNHEY and CDR2 SVGAGI.

The CDR3 loop reads CASSYDRANEQFF. The CDR3 nucleotides read TGCGCCAGCAGCTACGACAGGGCTAATGAGCAGTTCTTC. The V and J genes are TRBV5-1 and TRBJ2-1; 7 bases are a match to TRBD1. J gave up 7 bases and V 3 bases, and 4 bases lay outside the gene matches. Germline CDR1 SGHRS, CDR2 YFSETQ. The CDR3 totals 13 residues.

The J gene is TRBJ2-3, the V gene TRBV10-2, with 9 bases identical to TRBD2. The germline V gene has CDR1 WSHSY and CDR2 SAAADI. The CDR3 loop spans 15 amino acids. The V and J ends lost 3 bases and 6 bases, in that order; junction bases with no gene match: 7. The CDR3 nucleotides read TGCGCCAGCAGTGATAAGGCGGGAGGGGGGGATACGCAGTATTTT. This codes for CASSDKAGGGDTQYF.

The chain combines TRBV11-2 with TRBJ1-1; possibly TRBD1 for D (5 bases). The CDR3 spans 14 residues. Trimming left V 4 bases short and J 9 bases short, with 18 bases between. Germline values: CDR1 SGHAT, CDR2 FQNNGV. The chain's CDR3 is CASSSVSSTAKAFF. The CDR3 region has the DNA TGTGCCAGCAGCTCAGTTTCCTCGACAGCCAAAGCTTTCTTT.

J is TRBJ1-1 and V is TRBV11-3, with a possible D match to TRBD1 (6 bases). Trimming shortened V by 6 bases and J by 3 bases, and 14 bases separated the two germline ends. The germline V gene encodes CDR1 SGHNT and CDR2 YENEEA. This CDR3 spans 14 amino acids. The DNA of the CDR3 is TGTGCCAGCAGTCTAGAGGGGGACGACACTGAAGCTTTCTTT. Translating it yields CASSLEGDDTEAFF. The variable domain in full, with the rest retrieved from reference TRBV11-3 and TRBJ1-1, is EAGVVQSPRYKIIEKKQPVAFWCNPISGHNTLYWYLQNLGQGPELLIRYENEEAVDDSQLPKDRFSAERLKGVDSTLKIQPAELGDSAVYLCASSLEGDDTEAFFGQGTRLTVV.

CDR3 sequence (DNA): TGTGCCAGCTCATCGACGAGTTTGGTGGGGCATGGAACCTACGAGCAGTACTTC. Encoded protein: CASSSTSLVGHGTYEQYF. The chain links TRBV18 to TRBJ2-7, with TRBD1 as a possible D gene (5 bases). Germline assignment: CDR1 KGHSH and CDR2 LQKENI. The CDR3 consists of 18 residues. Trimming stripped 5 bases from V and 2 bases from J, with 25 bases between.

This sequence joins TRBV28 and TRBJ2-7; TRBD1 is a possible D gene (7 bases). The CDR3 consists of 13 residues. The germline V gene encodes CDR1 MDHEN and CDR2 SYDVKM. V was trimmed by 6 bases and J by 4 bases, leaving 13 bases between them. The CDR3 nucleotides read TGTGCCAGCAGGCAGGGGGGCTCTTACGAGCAGTACGTC. Residues: CASRQGGSYEQYV.

Note on this clone: A read error may produce the germline difference seen at one junction end. CDR3 bases: TGTGCCGGCAGCACGGGACAGGGGTACACTGAAGCTTTCTTT. Translated: CAGSTGQGYTEAFF. V gene TRBV7-2 combines with J gene TRBJ1-1, with TRBD1 matching 10 bases. The CDR3 is 14 residues long. The germline V gene encodes CDR1 SGHTA and CDR2 FQGNSA. The variable domain in full, completed from reference TRBV7-2 and TRBJ1-1, reads GAGVSQSPSNKVTEKGKDVELRCDPISGHTALYWYRQSLGQGLEFLIYFQGNSAPDKSGLPSDRFSAERTGGSVSTLTIQRTQQEDSAVYLCAGSTGQGYTEAFFGQGTRLTVV.

The chain recombines TRBV25-1 with TRBJ1-3; TRBD1 matches 9 bases. Germline V gene data show CDR1 as MGHDK and CDR2 as SYGVNS. After removal of 2 bases from V and 10 bases from J, the junction contained 3 bases not matched to a gene. This CDR3 comprises 13 residues. CDR3 loop: CASSEEDRGTIYF. The CDR3 nucleotides read TGTGCCAGCAGTGAAGAAGACAGGGGGACCATATATTTT.

This chain uses TRBV19 with TRBJ1-5, with D possibly being TRBD1 (6 bases). V lost 6 bases and J 7 bases, leaving 10 bases between the germline ends. The CDR3 is 12 residues long. Looked up from germline, CDR1 is LNHDA and CDR2 is SQIVND (reference sequence). In DNA, the CDR3 is TGTGCCAGTAGAGGACAGTCCCAGCCCCAGCATTTT. Translating it yields CASRGQSQPQHF. Full variable domain (rest looked up from reference TRBV19 and TRBJ1-5): DGGITQSPKYLFRKEGQNVTLSCEQNLNHDAMYWYRQDPGQGLRLIYYSQIVNDFQKGDIAEGYSVSREKKESFPLTVTSAQKNPTAFYLCASRGQSQPQHFGDGTRLSIL.

V gene TRBV10-2 combines with J gene TRBJ1-5; no clear D. This CDR3 contains 14 residues. V was trimmed by 3 bases and J by 9 bases, leaving 15 bases between them. Germline values: CDR1 WSHSY, CDR2 SAAADI. The CDR3 nucleotides are TGCGCCAGCAGTGAACAATTACAGTCACCGCCCCAGCATTTT. This encodes CASSEQLQSPPQHF.

The V call is TRBV4-3, the J call TRBJ2-7; 7 bases are shared with TRBD1. Trimming cost V 0 bases and J 2 bases; bases outside gene matches: 4. This CDR3 has 15 amino acids. Germline-derived CDR1 and CDR2 are LGHNA and YSLEER. In nucleotides, the CDR3 is TGCGCCAGCAGCCAAGATTGGGACAGACCCTACGAGCAGTACTTC. Its protein is CASSQDWDRPYEQYF.